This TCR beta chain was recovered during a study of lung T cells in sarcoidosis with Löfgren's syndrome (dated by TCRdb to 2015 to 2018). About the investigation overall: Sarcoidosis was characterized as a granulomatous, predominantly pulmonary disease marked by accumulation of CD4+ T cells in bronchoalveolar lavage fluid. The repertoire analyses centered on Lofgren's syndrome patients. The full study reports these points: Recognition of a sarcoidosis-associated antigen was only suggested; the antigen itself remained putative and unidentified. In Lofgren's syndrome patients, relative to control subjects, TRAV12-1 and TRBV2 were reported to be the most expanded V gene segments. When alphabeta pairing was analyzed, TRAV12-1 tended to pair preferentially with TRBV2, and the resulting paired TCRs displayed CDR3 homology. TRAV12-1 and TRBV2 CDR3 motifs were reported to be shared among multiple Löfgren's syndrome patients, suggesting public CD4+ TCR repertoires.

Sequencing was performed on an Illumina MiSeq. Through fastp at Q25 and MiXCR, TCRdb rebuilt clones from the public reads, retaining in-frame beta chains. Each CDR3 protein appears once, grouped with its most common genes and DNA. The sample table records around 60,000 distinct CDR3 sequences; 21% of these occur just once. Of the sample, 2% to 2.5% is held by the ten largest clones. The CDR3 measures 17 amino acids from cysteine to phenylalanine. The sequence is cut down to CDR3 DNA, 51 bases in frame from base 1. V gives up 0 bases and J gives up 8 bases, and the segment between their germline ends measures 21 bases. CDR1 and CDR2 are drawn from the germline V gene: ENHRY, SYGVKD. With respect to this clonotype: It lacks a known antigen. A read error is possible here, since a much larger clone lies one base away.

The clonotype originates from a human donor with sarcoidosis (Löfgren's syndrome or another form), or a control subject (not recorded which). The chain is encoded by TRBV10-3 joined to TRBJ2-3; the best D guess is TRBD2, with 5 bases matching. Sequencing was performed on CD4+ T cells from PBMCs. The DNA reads TGTGCCATCAGTGAGTCTGGGTATCAACTGGAGGCAGGTACGCAGTATTTT. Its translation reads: CAISESGYQLEAGTQYF.